These T cell receptor beta chains were read from a single sample in a study of tumor-infiltrating lymphocytes in localized non-small cell lung cancer. Profiling relied on immunoSEQ multiplex PCR, and the TCRdb table lists in-frame clones only, not all of them. Of around 3,800 clones listed, approximately 79% are singletons. The material sequenced was uninvolved lung tissue not adjacent to the tumor. The receptors shown here come from a human donor with non-small cell lung cancer. Each CDR3 is given with its conserved first and last residue. The D gene is left open where the match is weak. Not all rows give a size; the values are once, few, many and, for expanded clones, a class.

D	size	J	V	CDR3	DNA
.	.	TRBJ1-1	TRBV11-3	CASSLGWGAEAFF	TGTGCCAGCAGCTTAGGCTGGGGGGCTGAAGCTTTCTTT
.	.	TRBJ1-2	TRBV18	CASSRETGYTF	TGTGCCAGCTCCCGGGAGACCGGATACACCTTC
.	.	TRBJ2-7	TRBV2	CASRDRAGFTYEQYF	TGTGCCAGCAGAGATAGGGCAGGTTTTACCTACGAGCAGTACTTC
.	.	TRBJ2-7	TRBV29-1	CSVPGTARYEQYF	TGCAGCGTTCCTGGGACTGCTCGCTACGAGCAGTACTTC
.	.	TRBJ1-4	TRBV25-1	CASSEPGAANEKLFF	TGTGCCAGCAGTGAACCGGGGGCGGCTAATGAAAAACTGTTTTTT
TRBD1	.	TRBJ2-3	TRBV7-9	CASSSTGTGSTDTQYF	TGTGCCAGCAGCTCCACCGGGACAGGAAGCACAGATACGCAGTATTTT
TRBD2	.	TRBJ2-1	TRBV10-1	CASMPSGGANEQFF	TGCGCCAGCATGCCTAGCGGGGGGGCCAATGAGCAGTTCTTC
.	large	TRBJ1-6	TRBV5-1	CASSLDSRNTRISPLHF	TGCGCCAGCAGCTTAGACAGTAGAAATACCCGGATTTCACCCCTCCACTTT
TRBD1	once	TRBJ1-2	TRBV7-9	CASSSYRGINYGYTF	TGTGCCAGCAGCTCGTACAGGGGTATTAACTATGGCTACACCTTC
.	few	TRBJ2-7	TRBV5-1	CASSLSRFSYEQYF	TGCGCCAGCAGCTTGTCACGGTTCTCCTACGAGCAGTACTTC
.	.	TRBJ1-2	TRBV7-9	CASSLEQTHYGYTF	TGTGCCAGCAGCTTAGAGCAGACTCACTATGGCTACACCTTC
TRBD2	.	TRBJ2-1	TRBV14	CASSQDRKRGSYNEQFF	TGTGCCAGCAGCCAAGATAGAAAGCGGGGTTCCTACAATGAGCAGTTCTTC
TRBD2	.	TRBJ2-1	TRBV18	CASSPQSSGGNEQFF	TGTGCCAGCTCACCACAATCTAGCGGGGGTAATGAGCAGTTCTTC
TRBD1	.	TRBJ1-2	TRBV6-5	CASSQTGTGTYGYTF	TGTGCCAGCAGTCAAACCGGGACAGGGACCTATGGCTACACCTTC
.	once	TRBJ1-2	TRBV11-1	CASSQESYGYTF	TGTGCCAGCAGTCAGGAGAGTTATGGCTACACCTTC
TRBD1	.	TRBJ1-2	TRBV14	CASSPRTGGYGYTF	TGTGCCAGCAGCCCGCGGACAGGGGGTTATGGCTACACCTTC
.	.	TRBJ1-1	TRBV7-3	CASSHGGINRAFF	TGTGCCAGCAGCCACGGGGGGATAAATAGGGCTTTCTTT
.	.	TRBJ2-5	TRBV11-3	CASSSIRDMEETQYF	TGTGCCAGCAGCTCTATCCGGGACATGGAAGAGACCCAGTACTTC
.	.	TRBJ1-2	TRBV25-1	CASSDPDTRYGYTF	TGTGCCAGCAGTGACCCCGACACACGCTATGGCTACACCTTC
.	.	TRBJ1-4	TRBV5-6	CASSLGMGADHEKLFF	TGTGCCAGCAGCTTGGGTATGGGGGCAGATCATGAAAAACTGTTTTTT
TRBD2	once	TRBJ2-5	TRBV4-1	CASSFRTSGGAGETQYF	TGCGCCAGCAGTTTCAGGACTAGCGGGGGGGCGGGCGAGACCCAGTACTTC
.	.	TRBJ2-7	TRBV6-1	CASSLGQSRSDEQYF	TGCGCCAGCAGCCTCGGACAGAGCCGATCAGACGAGCAGTACTTC
.	.	TRBJ1-2	TRBV18	CASSPPAWTQGGGYGYTF	TGTGCCAGCTCACCACCGGCATGGACCCAAGGAGGAGGCTATGGCTACACCTTC
.	large	TRBJ1-6	TRBV4-2	CASSPQSSPLHF	TGTGCCAGCAGCCCACAGTCTTCACCCCTCCACTTT
.	.	TRBJ1-5	TRBV12-1	CASSFLTGTGRPGDQPQHF	TGTGCCAGCAGCTTTCTAACCGGGACAGGGCGCCCAGGCGATCAGCCCCAGCATTTT
.	.	TRBJ1-4	TRBV18	CASGGGGATNEKLFF	TGTGCCAGCGGCGGTGGGGGTGCAACTAATGAAAAACTGTTTTTT
.	.	TRBJ2-3	TRBV30	CAWAGGQYDGDTQYF	TGTGCCTGGGCCGGGGGACAGTATGATGGAGATACGCAGTATTTT
.	.	TRBJ1-1	TRBV11-2	CASSLGPTANTEAFF	TGTGCCAGCAGCTTAGGACCCACAGCAAACACTGAAGCTTTCTTT
.	once	TRBJ2-7	TRBV30	CAWSVRANEQYF	TGTGCCTGGAGTGTACGAGCGAACGAGCAGTACTTC
.	.	TRBJ1-1	TRBV7-8	CASSLMGRGNTEAFF	TGTGCCAGCAGCTTAATGGGCAGGGGGAACACTGAAGCTTTCTTT
.	.	TRBJ1-4	TRBV20-1	CSASQDEKLFF	TGCAGTGCTAGTCAGGATGAAAAACTGTTTTTT
TRBD1	.	TRBJ1-4	TRBV27	CASSFGDSNEKLFF	TGTGCCAGCAGTTTTGGGGACAGTAATGAAAAACTGTTTTTT
.	few	TRBJ2-6	TRBV6-1	CASSVYPSGANVLTF	TGTGCCAGCAGTGTGTATCCCTCTGGGGCCAACGTCCTGACTTTC
TRBD2	.	TRBJ2-1	TRBV19	CASSGGSFGENEQFF	TGTGCCAGTAGCGGCGGGAGCTTCGGGGAAAATGAGCAGTTCTTC
.	.	TRBJ1-1	TRBV12-5	CASGLETSTEAFF	TGTGCTAGTGGTTTGGAGACGTCCACTGAAGCTTTCTTT
TRBD1	.	TRBJ1-2	TRBV11-2	CASSLPYRGNTF	TGTGCCAGCAGCTTACCCTACAGGGGTAACACCTTC
TRBD1	.	TRBJ2-5	TRBV11-3	CASSLTGTGETQYF	TGTGCCAGCAGCCTTACCGGGACAGGGGAGACCCAGTACTTC
.	.	TRBJ2-3	TRBV30	CAWRFGGADTQYF	TGTGCCTGGCGTTTTGGAGGTGCAGATACGCAGTATTTT
.	.	TRBJ1-5	TRBV12-5	CASGLLLLNQPQHF	TGTGCTAGTGGTTTATTACTGCTCAATCAGCCCCAGCATTTT
TRBD1	.	TRBJ2-3	TRBV7-9	CASRPTGDRGEDTQYF	TGTGCCAGCAGGCCCACAGGGGACAGGGGTGAAGATACGCAGTATTTT
.	once	TRBJ2-3	TRBV4-1	CASSKEPSGTDTQYF	TGCGCCAGCAGCAAAGAACCCAGCGGCACAGATACGCAGTATTTT
TRBD2	.	TRBJ2-5	TRBV7-9	CASSLVLAGGETQYF	TGTGCCAGCAGCTTAGTACTAGCGGGAGGAGAGACCCAGTACTTC
TRBD1	.	TRBJ2-5	TRBV6-1	CASSEAQGEETQYF	TGTGCCAGCAGTGAGGCACAGGGGGAAGAGACCCAGTACTTC
TRBD1	.	TRBJ2-7	TRBV4-2	CASSQPTGVEQYF	TGTGCCAGCAGCCAACCCACAGGGGTCGAGCAGTACTTC
.	.	TRBJ2-1	TRBV7-9	CASSLAIDEQFF	TGTGCCAGCAGCTTGGCGATCGATGAGCAGTTCTTC
.	few	TRBJ1-5	TRBV29-1	CSVVDSNQPQHF	TGCAGCGTAGTTGACAGCAATCAGCCCCAGCATTTT
.	.	TRBJ1-5	TRBV5-8	CASSLDQMGNNQPQHF	TGTGCCAGCAGCTTGGATCAAATGGGTAACAATCAGCCCCAGCATTTT